Listed here are 31 T cell receptor beta chains from one sample, sequenced in a study of shared clonotypes between healthy human individuals. This table comes from immunoSEQ multiplex PCR, and its TCRdb copy is limited to in-frame clones, with some not included. In the table there are about 2.5 million clones, 80% to 95% of which are singletons. The sample taken for sequencing was naive CD4+ T cells from PBMCs. As for subset: CD45RA+ positively selected. These TCRs come from a man aged 18 to 29 in good health. Some clones in this sample may be carry-over from other donors' samples.

The chain recombines TRBV6-6 with TRBJ2-7, with TRBD1 as a possible D gene (6 bases). Looked up from germline, CDR1 is MNHNY and CDR2 is SVGAGI (reference sequence). V lost 10 bases and J 6 bases, leaving 25 bases between the germline ends. This CDR3 has 15 residues. Here the CDR3 reads CATSHRGHQGSEQYF. CDR3 nucleotides: TGTGCCACCTCACACCGGGGACACCAAGGGTCCGAGCAGTACTTC.

This clone was counted a single time. The V call is TRBV27, the J call TRBJ2-1; D ambiguous. The CDR3 runs 13 residues. CDR1 and CDR2 (germline): MNHEY, SMNVEV (reference sequence). Trimming took 10 bases from V and 0 from J, leaving 10 bases between them. The CDR3 coding sequence is TGTGCCACCCGACGGTCCTCCTACAATGAGCAGTTCTTC. Its protein is CATRRSSYNEQFF.

In its sample, this clone was seen once. The V gene is TRBV28, the J gene TRBJ2-4; no firm D call. Trimming cost V 5 bases and J 0 bases, with 11 bases left between them. The CDR3 consists of 15 residues. CDR1 is MDHEN and CDR2 is SYDVKM in the germline V gene. CDR3: CASSAFITAKNIQYF. DNA for the CDR3: TGTGCCAGCAGTGCCTTCATAACAGCCAAAAACATTCAGTACTTC.

The V call is TRBV11-3, the J call TRBJ2-5, with D maybe TRBD1 (5 bases). CDR3 length equals 14 residues. Deletions cut 0 bases from V and 1 base from J, with 6 bases between. Germline CDR1 SGHNT, CDR2 YENEEA. The CDR3 DNA reads TGTGCCAGCAGCTTAGACGACAGCCAAGAGACCCAGTACTTC. This sequence encodes CASSLDDSQETQYF.

The genes are TRBV4-1 and TRBJ1-1, with unresolved D. The CDR3 length is 15 residues. Germline V gene sequence: CDR1 MGHRA, CDR2 YSYEKL. V lost 0 bases, J lost 2 bases, and 10 bases lay in between. The DNA of the CDR3 is TGCGCCAGCAGCCAAGAGAGACACCCAAACACTGAAGCTTTCTTT. Encoded protein: CASSQERHPNTEAFF.

The CDR3 nucleotides read TGTGCCAGCAGCTTAGGACAGGGTTGGGATCAGCCCCAGCATTTT. Its translation is CASSLGQGWDQPQHF. The chain employs TRBV11-2 and TRBJ1-5; 7 nucleotides agree with TRBD1. CDR1 is SGHAT and CDR2 is FQNNGV in the germline V gene. The CDR3 is 15 residues long. J was trimmed by 5 bases and V by 1 base; bases with no gene match: 5.

J is TRBJ1-4 and V is TRBV28; 9 bases fit TRBD1. Germline CDR1 is MDHEN and CDR2 is SYDVKM. The CDR3 is 15 amino acids. Trimming took 6 bases from V and 5 from J; bases not matched to a gene: 7. The CDR3 nucleotides read TGTGCCAGCAGCATACAGGGGGCGCAAAATGAAAAACTGTTTTTT. Its protein product is CASSIQGAQNEKLFF.

For this clone: Different DNA sequences within this sample yield the same CDR3. V is TRBV2 and J is TRBJ2-4, with D unresolved. This CDR3 has 14 amino acids. Germline V gene data show CDR1 as SNHLY and CDR2 as FYNNEI. Deletions cut 3 bases from V and 0 bases from J, with 6 bases between. The CDR3 loop is CASSETGAKNIQYF. In DNA, the CDR3 is TGTGCCAGCAGTGAGACGGGAGCCAAAAACATTCAGTACTTC.

The rearrangement joins TRBV4-2 to TRBJ2-1, with 8 nucleotides matching TRBD2. Looked up from germline, CDR1 is LGHNA and CDR2 is YNFKEQ. J lost 7 bases, V lost 0 bases, and 11 bases had no gene match. The CDR3 extends over 17 amino acids. CDR3 nucleotide sequence: TGTGCCAGCAGCCAAGACGGGAGCGGGAGAAGTTGGAATGAGCAGTTCTTC. Translating it yields CASSQDGSGRSWNEQFF.

This chain links TRBV6-5 with TRBJ2-7, with TRBD1 matching 9 bases. The CDR3 covers 15 residues. V lost 6 bases and J lost 2; bases outside the gene matches: 8. The germline CDR1 and CDR2 sequences are MNHEY and SVGAGI. CDR3 sequence reads: CASSPGTGKTYEQYF. The CDR3 DNA reads as TGTGCCAGCAGCCCCGGGACAGGGAAAACCTACGAGCAGTACTTC.

This chain links TRBV15 with TRBJ1-4, with 8 nucleotides matching TRBD1. Trimming took 1 base from V and 6 from J; bases not matched to a gene: 7. CDR3 length: 16 amino acids. The V gene's germline CDR1 is LNHNV and CDR2 YYDKDF (reference sequence). DNA of the CDR3: TGTGCCACCAGCAGAGTGGTTTCAGGGGGCCATGAAAAACTGTTTTTT. Protein product: CATSRVVSGGHEKLFF.

This clone was counted once. The chain has TRBV28 and TRBJ1-6; D is unclear. The germline V gene has CDR1 MDHEN and CDR2 SYDVKM. This CDR3 contains 16 residues. V lost 7 bases and J lost 9, with 22 bases in between. The CDR3: CASTGPWRGRGSPLHF. The CDR3 DNA follows: TGTGCCAGCACCGGCCCCTGGCGAGGGAGAGGTTCACCCCTCCACTTT.

The chain links TRBV2 to TRBJ1-2; 9 nucleotides agree with TRBD1. V trimming: 8 bases; J trimming: 6 bases; junction bases outside the gene matches: 10. CDR1 is SNHLY and CDR2 is FYNNEI in the germline V gene. The CDR3 length is 14 residues. The CDR3 is CASRIGQGSDGYTF. The CDR3 nucleotides are TGTGCCAGCCGGATTGGACAGGGGAGCGATGGCTACACCTTC.

Note on this clone: The identical CDR3 is also encoded by other nucleotide sequences in the sample. The V gene is TRBV14, the J gene TRBJ2-7, with TRBD1 matching 8 bases. Germline-derived CDR1 and CDR2 are SGHDN and FVKESK. Trimming took 1 base from V and 4 from J; bases not matched to a gene: 0. CDR3 length: 13 amino acids. For the CDR3, the DNA is TGTGCCAGCAGCCAAGGACAGGGGTACGAGCAGTACTTC. This gives the protein CASSQGQGYEQYF.

This clone was picked up a small number of times. The chain links TRBV6-1 to TRBJ1-1, with D possibly matching TRBD1 (5 bases). This CDR3 region has 14 residues. Germline V gene lookup returns CDR1 MNHNS and CDR2 SASEGT. V lost 1 base and J 4 bases, leaving 10 bases between the germline ends. The CDR3 sequence: CASSEVGRSTEAFF. As DNA, the CDR3 is TGTGCCAGCAGTGAAGTGGGGCGTAGCACTGAAGCTTTCTTT.

This rearrangement joins TRBV5-4 to TRBJ2-7; 10 bases match TRBD1. Trimming cost V 4 bases and J 4 bases; bases outside gene matches: 5. This CDR3 is 14 amino acids long. Germline V gene data show CDR1 as SGHNT and CDR2 as YYREEE (reference sequence). Here the CDR3 DNA reads TGTGCCAGCAGCCGTCGGACAGGGGGTTACGAGCAGTACTTC. Encoded protein: CASSRRTGGYEQYF.

The chain links TRBV18 to TRBJ2-7, with 7 positions matching TRBD2. Germline CDR1 KGHSH, CDR2 LQKENI. V was clipped by 0 bases and J by 9 bases; unmatched bases: 8. The CDR3 runs 14 residues. The CDR3 is CASSPPGTTAWQYF. The DNA of the CDR3 is TGTGCCAGCTCACCACCCGGGACTACCGCCTGGCAGTACTTC.

The chain uses TRBV27 and TRBJ2-1; tentative D call: TRBD1 (5 bases). V was cut by 3 bases and J by 1 base, with 13 bases left in between. CDR3 length: 16 residues. Germline CDR1 MNHEY, CDR2 SMNVEV (reference sequence). CDR3 residues: CASSLSWGRSYNEQFF. As DNA, the CDR3 is TGTGCCAGCAGTTTGAGTTGGGGCCGTTCCTACAATGAGCAGTTCTTC.

The chain uses TRBV19 and TRBJ2-7; D might be TRBD1 or TRBD2, each matching 6 bases. The CDR3 extends over 13 amino acids. Trimming left V 5 bases short and J 7 bases short, with 15 bases between. CDR1 LNHDA and CDR2 SQIVND come from the germline V gene (reference sequence). The CDR3 DNA is TGTGCCAGTAGTGACCGGGGGCCGGGGGAGCAGTACTTC. It specifies CASSDRGPGEQYF.

The CDR3 bases are TGCGCCAGCAGCCGAACTCGGACTAGCGGGACAGATACGCAGTATTTT. Its protein product is CASSRTRTSGTDTQYF. J is TRBJ2-3 and V is TRBV4-1; 11 bases match TRBD2. This CDR3 has 16 amino acids. Germline V gives CDR1 MGHRA, CDR2 YSYEKL. Losses at the gene ends were 4 bases for V and 3 bases for J; bases not matched to a gene: 6.

This rearrangement joins TRBV20-1 to TRBJ1-2; 8 bases fit TRBD1. V shed 6 bases and J 7 bases; nucleotides not matched to a gene: 4. CDR3 length: 11 residues. Germline assignment: CDR1 DFQATT and CDR2 SNEGSKA (reference sequence). The DNA for the CDR3 is TGCAGTGCCGCCAGGGGGCCTGGCTACACCTTC. It specifies CSAARGPGYTF.

V and J are TRBV28 and TRBJ1-5; TRBD1 might be the D (5 bases). Germline V gene data show CDR1 as MDHEN and CDR2 as SYDVKM. The CDR3 contains 16 residues. The V and J ends lost 7 bases and 5 bases respectively, with 21 bases between them. Here the CDR3 DNA reads TGTGCCAGCACTGATTCCTTGGGAGCGGGGCATCAGCCCCAGCATTTT. It specifies CASTDSLGAGHQPQHF. Together with reference TRBV28 and TRBJ1-5, the CDR3 gives the full variable domain: DVKVTQSSRYLVKRTGEKVFLECVQDMDHENMFWYRQDPGLGLRLIYFSYDVKMKEKGDIPEGYSVSREKKERFSLILESASTNQTSMYLCASTDSLGAGHQPQHFGDGTRLSIL.

V and J are TRBV7-9 and TRBJ2-1; the D gene is possibly TRBD2 (5 bases). There are 17 residues in the CDR3. Trimming took off 3 bases at V and 3 bases at J, with 18 bases between the two ends. Germline CDR1 and CDR2: SEHNR and FQNEAQ (reference sequence). CDR3 protein: CASSLGASNPFYNEQFF. The CDR3 nucleotides read TGTGCCAGCAGCTTGGGAGCATCAAACCCTTTCTACAATGAGCAGTTCTTC.

This clone showed up just once. The rearrangement uses TRBV7-9 and TRBJ1-4, with TRBD1 as a possible D gene (6 bases). The CDR3 has 16 residues. Germline assignment: CDR1 SEHNR and CDR2 FQNEAQ (reference sequence). Trimming cost V 4 bases and J 0 bases, with 12 bases left between them. CDR3 residues: CASSSRTATTNEKLFF. The DNA for the CDR3 is TGTGCCAGCAGCTCACGGACAGCCACAACTAATGAAAAACTGTTTTTT.

The V call is TRBV7-6, the J call TRBJ2-7; 8 bases are a match to TRBD1. V was clipped by 1 base and J by 3 bases; unmatched bases: 8. In germline, CDR1 is SGHVS, CDR2 FNYEAQ. The CDR3 contains 16 residues. CDR3 amino acids: CASSLGGQGAYYEQYF. In DNA form, the CDR3 reads TGTGCCAGCAGCTTAGGGGGCCAGGGGGCGTACTACGAGCAGTACTTC.

This sequence joins TRBV19 and TRBJ1-1; possible D gene TRBD1, 6 bases. V was shortened by 3 bases and J by 1 base, with 12 bases between the two germline ends. This CDR3 is 15 amino acids long. CDR1 is LNHDA and CDR2 is SQIVND in the germline V gene (reference sequence). CDR3 bases: TGTGCCAGTAGTATGCAGCGAGGGGGGAACACTGAAGCTTTCTTT. This sequence encodes CASSMQRGGNTEAFF. Combining the CDR3 with reference TRBV19 and TRBJ1-1 gives the whole variable domain DGGITQSPKYLFRKEGQNVTLSCEQNLNHDAMYWYRQDPGQGLRLIYYSQIVNDFQKGDIAEGYSVSREKKESFPLTVTSAQKNPTAFYLCASSMQRGGNTEAFFGQGTRLTVV.

Note on this clone: Different DNA sequences within this sample yield the same CDR3. V and J are TRBV27 and TRBJ2-3, with 15 bases that match TRBD2. V was clipped by 8 bases and J by 3 bases; unmatched bases: 6. Germline V gene data show CDR1 as MNHEY and CDR2 as SMNVEV (reference sequence). The CDR3 totals 16 residues. The CDR3 protein is CASSLGLAGGTDTQYF. CDR3 sequence (DNA): TGTGCCAGCTCCTTGGGACTAGCGGGAGGTACAGATACGCAGTATTTT.

This chain connects TRBV6-5 to TRBJ1-2; TRBD1 is a possible D gene (6 bases). The CDR3 runs to 14 residues. Germline loops: CDR1 MNHEY, CDR2 SVGAGI. Trimming removed 2 bases at V and 4 bases at J, with 11 bases between. The CDR3 region is CASSYEGGLYGYTF. CDR3 nucleotides: TGTGCCAGCAGTTACGAGGGGGGTCTCTATGGCTACACCTTC.

V usage is TRBV2 and J usage is TRBJ2-3; 10 positions match TRBD1. CDR3 length: 13 residues. Germline CDR1 reads SNHLY; CDR2 reads FYNNEI. The ends lost 10 bases at V and 4 bases at J; junction bases unmatched: 5. CDR3 loop: CAKRQGAADTQYF. The DNA for the CDR3 is TGTGCCAAACGACAGGGGGCCGCAGATACGCAGTATTTT.

The chain combines TRBV15 with TRBJ2-2; tentatively, D is TRBD2 (5 bases). The CDR3 totals 15 residues. V was pared by 1 base and J by 4 bases, with 10 bases between. Germline assignment: CDR1 LNHNV and CDR2 YYDKDF (reference sequence). The CDR3: CATSRVEGITGELFF. The DNA for the CDR3 is TGTGCCACCAGCAGAGTCGAGGGAATCACCGGGGAGCTGTTTTTT.

This clone appeared a single time. V usage is TRBV5-1 and J usage is TRBJ2-3; 9 bases line up with TRBD2. Trimming removed 4 bases from V and 6 bases from J; junction bases left unmatched: 6. The germline CDR1 and CDR2 sequences are SGHRS and YFSETQ. This CDR3 spans 14 amino acids. In nucleotides, the CDR3 is TGCGCCAGCAGCGGGGGACTAGCAAGGGATACGCAGTATTTT. It yields the protein CASSGGLARDTQYF.